This T cell receptor beta chain came from a study of T cells after posttransplantation cyclophosphamide. Study results and caveats: Recipient CMV seropositivity and CMV reactivation strongly tracked TRB clonality. TRB overlap between skin or GI tissue T cells and blood was limited. Later blood repertoires were often dominated by clones from the donor CD8+ memory compartment.

CDR3 length: 16 amino acids. Germline V CDR1 and CDR2: SGHDN, FVKESK. With V trimmed by 4 bases and J by 3 bases, 7 bases remained unmatched. Cyclophosphamide on days +3 and +4 followed busulfan-fludarabine conditioning and a marrow graft. Regarding this clone: What it binds is not known.

The method was immunoSEQ multiplex PCR; TCRdb's version includes in-frame clones alone and lacks a portion of them. The sample records 4,500 to 5,000 clones, roughly 82% being singletons. This clonotype was obtained from a male patient aged 50 to 60 who received an allogeneic stem cell transplant from an unrelated donor, was CMV-positive, and had acute GVHD only. Part of the T cell pool may stem from the graft donor. This sequence joins TRBV14 and TRBJ2-2; 8 bases map to TRBD2. The sample in question was PBMCs, obtained 86 days after allogeneic stem cell transplant with posttransplant cyclophosphamide. The CDR3 DNA reads as TGTGCCAGCAGCCCGAGGACTAGCTCACACACCGGGGAGCTGTTTTTT. Its translation is CASSPRTSSHTGELFF. Full variable domain (missing parts from reference TRBV14 and TRBJ2-2): EAGVTQFPSHSVIEKGQTVTLRCDPISGHDNLYWYRRVMGKEIKFLLHFVKESKQDESGMPNNRFLAERTGGTYSTLKVQPAELEDSGVYFCASSPRTSSHTGELFFGEGSRLTVL.